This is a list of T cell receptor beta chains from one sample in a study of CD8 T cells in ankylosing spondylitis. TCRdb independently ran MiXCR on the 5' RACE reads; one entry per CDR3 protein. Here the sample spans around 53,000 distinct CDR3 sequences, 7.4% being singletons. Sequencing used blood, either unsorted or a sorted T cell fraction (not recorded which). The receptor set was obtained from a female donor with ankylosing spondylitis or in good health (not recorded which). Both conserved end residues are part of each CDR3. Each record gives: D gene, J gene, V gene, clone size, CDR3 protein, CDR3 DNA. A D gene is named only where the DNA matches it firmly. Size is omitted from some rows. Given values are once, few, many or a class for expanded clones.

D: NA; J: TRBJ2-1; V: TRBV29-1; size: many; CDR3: CSVEDPTKNYNEQFF; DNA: TGCAGCGTTGAAGACCCTACTAAAAACTACAATGAGCAGTTCTTC
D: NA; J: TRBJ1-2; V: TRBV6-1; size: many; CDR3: CASSEALADEGYTF; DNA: TGTGCCAGCAGTGAAGCGCTGGCAGACGAGGGCTACACCTTC
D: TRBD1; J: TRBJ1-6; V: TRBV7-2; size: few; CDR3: CASSLEGQGAASPLHF; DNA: TGTGCCAGCAGCTTAGAGGGACAGGGGGCGGCTTCACCCCTCCACTTT
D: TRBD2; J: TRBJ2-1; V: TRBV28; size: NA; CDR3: CASSSGTSWNEQFF; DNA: TGTGCCAGCAGTTCCGGGACTAGCTGGAATGAGCAGTTCTTC
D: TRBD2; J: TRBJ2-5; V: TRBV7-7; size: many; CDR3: CASTGGLSETQYF; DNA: TGTGCTAGCACGGGGGGACTGTCAGAGACCCAGTACTTC
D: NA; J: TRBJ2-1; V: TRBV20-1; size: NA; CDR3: CSAHRGAGGGNEQFF; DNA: TGCAGTGCCCACAGGGGGGCGGGGGGAGGTAATGAGCAGTTCTTC
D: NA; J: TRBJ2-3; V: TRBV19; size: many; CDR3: CASSGFRTDTQYF; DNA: TGTGCCAGTAGTGGGTTTCGCACAGATACGCAGTATTTT
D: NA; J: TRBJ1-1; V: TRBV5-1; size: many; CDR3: CASSLSGTNTEAFF; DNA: TGCGCCAGCAGCTTGTCAGGGACGAACACTGAAGCTTTCTTT
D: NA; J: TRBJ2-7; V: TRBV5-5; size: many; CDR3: CASSLLRGNEQYF; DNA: TGTGCCAGCAGCTTGCTGAGGGGTAACGAGCAGTACTTC
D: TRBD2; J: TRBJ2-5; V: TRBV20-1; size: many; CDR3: CSATGTSSEKTQYF; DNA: TGCAGTGCTACCGGGACTAGTAGTGAAAAGACCCAGTACTTC
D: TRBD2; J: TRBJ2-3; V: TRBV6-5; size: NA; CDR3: CASSVLAGGSTDTQYF; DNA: TGTGCCAGCAGTGTACTAGCGGGGGGAAGCACAGATACGCAGTATTTT
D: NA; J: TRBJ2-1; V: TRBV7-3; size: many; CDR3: CASSFHNEQFF; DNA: TGTGCCAGCAGCTTCCACAATGAGCAGTTCTTC
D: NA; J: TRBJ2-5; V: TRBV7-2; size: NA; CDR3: CASSLVGGLETQYF; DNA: TGTGCCAGCAGCTTAGTAGGGGGTTTAGAGACCCAGTACTTC
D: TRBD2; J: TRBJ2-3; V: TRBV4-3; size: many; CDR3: CASSQDAGVFTDTQYF; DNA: TGCGCCAGCAGCCAAGATGCGGGGGTCTTCACAGATACGCAGTATTTT
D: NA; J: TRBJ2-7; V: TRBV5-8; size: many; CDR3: CASAYLQGIYEQYF; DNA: TGTGCCAGCGCATACTTACAGGGTATCTACGAGCAGTACTTC
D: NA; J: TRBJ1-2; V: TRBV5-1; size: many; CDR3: CASSYRTPTNADSYGYTF; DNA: TGCGCCAGCAGCTATCGAACCCCTACGAACGCGGACTCCTATGGCTACACCTTC
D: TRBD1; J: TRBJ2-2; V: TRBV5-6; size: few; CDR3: CASSAGTGATGELFF; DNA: TGTGCCAGCAGCGCCGGGACAGGGGCGACCGGGGAGCTGTTTTTT
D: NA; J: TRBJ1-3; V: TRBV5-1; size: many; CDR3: CASSLFSDEGNTIYF; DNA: TGCGCCAGCAGCTTATTCTCGGACGAAGGAAACACCATATATTTT
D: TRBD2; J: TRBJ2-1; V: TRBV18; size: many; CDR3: CASSSGGQPYNEQFF; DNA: TGTGCCAGCTCAAGCGGGGGGCAACCCTACAATGAGCAGTTCTTC
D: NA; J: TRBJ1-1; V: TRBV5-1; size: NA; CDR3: CASSQEQDTEAFF; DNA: TGCGCCAGCAGCCAGGAGCAAGACACTGAAGCTTTCTTT
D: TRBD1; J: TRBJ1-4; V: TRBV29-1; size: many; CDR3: CSVLQGANEKLFF; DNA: TGCAGCGTACTCCAGGGGGCTAATGAAAAACTGTTTTTT
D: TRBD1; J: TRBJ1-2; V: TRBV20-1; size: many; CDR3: CSAKTGGGYGYTF; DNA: TGCAGTGCCAAAACAGGGGGCGGCTATGGCTACACCTTC
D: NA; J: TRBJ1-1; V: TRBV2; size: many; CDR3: CASSDRGTEAFF; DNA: TGTGCCAGCAGTGACCGCGGGACTGAAGCTTTCTTT
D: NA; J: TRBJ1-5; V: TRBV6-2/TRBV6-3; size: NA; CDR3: CASSFLDLYGNQPQHF; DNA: TGTGCCAGCAGTTTTCTGGACCTATACGGCAATCAGCCCCAGCATTTT
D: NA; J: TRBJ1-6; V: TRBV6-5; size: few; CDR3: CASSYSGPASSYNSPLHF; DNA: TGTGCCAGCAGTTACTCAGGACCCGCGAGCTCCTATAATTCACCCCTCCACTTT
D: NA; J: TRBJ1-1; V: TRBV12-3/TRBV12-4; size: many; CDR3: CASSSGTATYTEAFF; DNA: TGTGCCAGCAGTTCAGGGACGGCAACTTACACTGAAGCTTTCTTT
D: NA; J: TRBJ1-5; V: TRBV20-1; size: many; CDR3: CSATRQPNQPQHF; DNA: TGCAGTGCTACTAGACAGCCCAATCAGCCCCAGCATTTT
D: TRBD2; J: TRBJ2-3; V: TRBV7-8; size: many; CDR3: CASGVGVLAGNRDTQYF; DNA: TGTGCCAGCGGCGTGGGGGTTCTAGCGGGGAATCGAGATACGCAGTATTTT
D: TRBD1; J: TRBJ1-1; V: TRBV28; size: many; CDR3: CASSFFTGGEFGTEAFF; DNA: TGTGCCAGCAGTTTCTTTACAGGGGGCGAATTCGGGACTGAAGCTTTCTTT
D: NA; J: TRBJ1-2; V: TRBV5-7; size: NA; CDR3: CASISYGLTGGYTF; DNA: TGTGCCAGCATCTCCTACGGGTTAACGGGTGGCTACACCTTC
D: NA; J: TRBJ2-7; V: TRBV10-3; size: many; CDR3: CAISEKTGTSEQYF; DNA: TGTGCTATCAGTGAGAAGACAGGAACCTCCGAGCAGTACTTC
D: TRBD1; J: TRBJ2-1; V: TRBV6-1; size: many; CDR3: CASSQGAYNEQFF; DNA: TGTGCCAGCAGCCAGGGGGCCTACAATGAGCAGTTCTTC
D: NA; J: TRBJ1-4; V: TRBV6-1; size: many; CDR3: CASTRDRSYTNEKLFF; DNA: TGTGCCAGCACCCGAGACCGATCTTATACTAATGAAAAACTGTTTTTT
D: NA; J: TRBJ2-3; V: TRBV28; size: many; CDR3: CASSPRMDTQYF; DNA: TGTGCCAGCAGTCCCAGGATGGATACGCAGTATTTT